The 25 T cell receptor beta chains below come from one sample, sequenced in a study of cytomegalovirus exposure and HLA in healthy donors. A multiplex PCR was run with 60 Vbeta primers and 13 Jbeta primers. Only in-frame clones appear in the TCRdb table, and some are missing; sequencing was by immunoSEQ multiplex PCR. The sample contains approximately 150,000 clones, about two thirds of which appear only once. The sequenced material came from PBMCs. These receptors were obtained from a young woman in good health and CMV-seronegative.

The chain is built from TRBV28 and TRBJ2-5; 8 bases are shared with TRBD2. CDR3 length equals 15 residues. V lost 6 bases and J lost 5; bases outside the gene matches: 11. Germline CDR1 reads MDHEN; CDR2 reads SYDVKM. CDR3 loop: CASSRRGGGLETQYF. CDR3 DNA sequence: TGTGCCAGCAGCCGACGGGGGGGAGGGCTGGAGACCCAGTACTTC.

The V call is TRBV6-5, the J call TRBJ2-1; 9 bases align to TRBD2. V lost 6 bases, J lost 2 bases, and 5 bases stayed unmatched. Looked up from germline, CDR1 is MNHEY and CDR2 is SVGAGI. This CDR3 is built from 15 residues. CDR3 region: CASRETSGPYNEQFF. The CDR3 region has the DNA TGTGCCAGCAGAGAGACTAGCGGCCCCTACAATGAGCAGTTCTTC.

In regard to this clone: One end of the junction fails to match germline, which may point to a read error. The V gene is TRBV7-9, the J gene TRBJ1-2, with no clear D. CDR1 SEHNR and CDR2 FQNEAQ come from the germline V gene (reference sequence). The CDR3 has 14 residues. The CDR3 DNA reads TGTTCCAGCAGCCCCAGTGGAGTGGGCTATGGCTACACCTTC. Residues: CSSSPSGVGYGYTF.

This clone was picked up a small number of times. This chain links TRBV12-5 with TRBJ1-1, with 8 positions matching TRBD1. The CDR3 is 12 amino acids. V gave up 1 base and J gave up 11 bases; unmatched junction bases: 3. Germline V CDR1 and CDR2: LGHNT, FRNRAP. The chain's CDR3 is CASGLGTGLAFF. Here the CDR3 DNA reads TGTGCTAGTGGTTTGGGGACAGGGTTGGCTTTCTTT.

V is TRBV6-1 and J is TRBJ1-3; D might be TRBD1 (5 bases). Trimming pared 4 bases from V and 2 bases from J, leaving 9 bases between. This CDR3 is built from 14 residues. In germline, CDR1 is MNHNS, CDR2 SASEGT. Here the CDR3 reads CASSVQGAGNTIYF. The DNA for the CDR3 is TGTGCCAGCAGTGTCCAAGGGGCTGGAAACACCATATATTTT.

The table lists this clone with a few counts. V gene TRBV6-5 combines with J gene TRBJ2-1; tentatively, D is TRBD2 (6 bases). Trimming pared 10 bases from V and 8 bases from J, leaving 15 bases between. CDR1 and CDR2 from the germline V gene are MNHEY and SVGAGI. This CDR3 has 12 amino acids. CDR3 in DNA: TGTGCCACCCTGGGACTGTCGGATGAGCAGTTCTTC. Translated, it gives CATLGLSDEQFF.

In its sample, this clone was seen a few times. This sequence joins TRBV25-1 and TRBJ2-5; 8 bases align to TRBD2. The germline CDR1 and CDR2 sequences are MGHDK and SYGVNS. V gave up 1 base and J gave up 5 bases; unmatched junction bases: 3. The CDR3 consists of 14 residues. CDR3 nucleotides: TGTGCCAGCAGTGAATTCGGGGGGGAGGAGACCCAGTACTTC. Residues: CASSEFGGEETQYF.

The V and J genes are TRBV6-6 and TRBJ2-5, with D tentatively TRBD2 (6 bases). The J call may be in error: the DNA end matches TRBJ2-7 better. Germline V gene sequence: CDR1 MNHNY, CDR2 SVGAGI (reference sequence). The CDR3 has 14 residues. In nucleotides, the CDR3 is TGTGCCAGCAGCCTGACGGGGGACTCCTACGAGCAGTACTTC. Protein sequence: CASSLTGDSYEQYF.

The V and J genes are TRBV4-1 and TRBJ1-2, with a weak D call TRBD1 (5 bases). The CDR3 extends over 15 amino acids. Trimming removed 4 bases from V and 4 bases from J, with 16 bases in between. Germline CDR1 and CDR2: MGHRA and YSYEKL. The CDR3 reads CASSPGRDSVYGYTF. CDR3 bases: TGCGCCAGCAGCCCTGGACGGGACTCGGTCTATGGCTACACCTTC.

V is TRBV28 and J is TRBJ1-1; D call uncertain. Germline V gene lookup returns CDR1 MDHEN and CDR2 SYDVKM. The length of the CDR3 is 12 residues. Trimming removed 6 bases from V and 5 bases from J, with 10 bases in between. The CDR3 region has the DNA TGTGCCAGCAGCTCAACAGTAACTGAAGCTTTCTTT. Translation gives CASSSTVTEAFF.

This clone has a handful of counts. The chain is built from TRBV7-3 and TRBJ2-2, with TRBD2 matching over 7 bases. The ends lost 2 bases at V and 4 bases at J; junction bases unmatched: 7. The CDR3 contains 16 residues. Germline V gives CDR1 SGHTA, CDR2 FQGTGA. The CDR3 DNA reads as TGTGCCAGCAGCTTAGGGGCGGGGGACGGCACCGGGGAGCTGTTTTTT. It translates to CASSLGAGDGTGELFF.

As DNA, the CDR3 is TGTGCCAGCAGCCAAGCGGGAAACTCCTACGAGCAGTACTTC. It is translated as CASSQAGNSYEQYF. The chain has TRBV4-2 and TRBJ2-5; D may be TRBD2 (5 bases). The better agreement between TRBJ2-7 and the DNA end casts doubt on the J call. The CDR3 totals 14 residues. The germline V gene has CDR1 LGHNA and CDR2 YNFKEQ.

The chain is built from TRBV30 and TRBJ1-1; weak D call: TRBD1 (5 bases). V shed 4 bases and J shed 10 bases, with 16 bases lying between them. The CDR3 is made up of 12 amino acids. Germline V gene sequence: CDR1 GTSNPN, CDR2 SVGIG (reference sequence). CDR3 loop: CAWNPRAGGAFF. The CDR3 nucleotides are TGTGCCTGGAACCCACGGGCGGGGGGAGCTTTCTTT.

The chain couples TRBV6-5 to TRBJ2-2; D possibly corresponds to TRBD1 (5 bases). The CDR3 is made up of 14 amino acids. Trimming took off 6 bases at V and 7 bases at J, with 15 bases between the two ends. CDR1 is MNHEY, CDR2 SVGAGI, per germline. CDR3 sequence (DNA): TGTGCCAGCAGACGATCAGGGTGGGGCGGGGAGCTGTTTTTT. It encodes CASRRSGWGGELFF.

The chain couples TRBV7-9 to TRBJ1-4, with TRBD1 identical over 7 bases. The length of the CDR3 is 15 residues. Germline CDR1 and CDR2: SEHNR and FQNEAQ (reference sequence). Unmatched junction bases numbered 7, after V lost 2 bases and J lost 7 bases. This CDR3 is CASSLIAGGSEKLFF. CDR3 sequence (DNA): TGTGCCAGCAGCTTAATCGCAGGGGGTAGTGAAAAACTGTTTTTT.

The rearrangement joins TRBV4-1 to TRBJ1-4; D is undetermined. The CDR3 has 13 amino acids. CDR1 MGHRA and CDR2 YSYEKL come from the germline V gene. Between the trimmed V and J ends, which lost 1 base and 7 bases, there was a span of 7 bases. CDR3 amino acids: CASSQVRGEKLFF. The CDR3 DNA follows: TGCGCCAGCAGCCAAGTACGGGGTGAAAAACTGTTTTTT.

The chain joins TRBV27 to TRBJ1-2, with TRBD1 matching 7 bases. CDR1 and CDR2 (germline): MNHEY, SMNVEV (reference sequence). The CDR3 length is 15 residues. Trimming took 2 bases from V and 2 from J; bases not matched to a gene: 5. The CDR3 sequence: CASSLLGTANYGYTF. In nucleotides, the CDR3 is TGTGCCAGCAGTTTACTTGGGACAGCCAACTATGGCTACACCTTC.

The rearrangement uses TRBV29-1 and TRBJ2-2; D not certain. CDR3 length: 12 amino acids. Trimming took off 7 bases at V and 4 bases at J, with 10 bases between the two ends. Germline CDR1 is SQVTM and CDR2 is ANQGSEA. Here the CDR3 reads CSAVHLTGELFF. The CDR3 DNA reads TGCAGCGCGGTTCACCTCACCGGGGAGCTGTTTTTT.

The chain is built from TRBV7-2 and TRBJ2-7; D uncertain. Germline CDR1 SGHTA, CDR2 FQGNSA. Trimming took off 5 bases at V and 0 bases at J, with 5 bases between the two ends. The CDR3 length is 12 residues. CDR3 amino acids: CASSPLSYEQYF. DNA for the CDR3: TGTGCCAGCAGCCCCCTCTCCTACGAGCAGTACTTC.

The chain employs TRBV15 and TRBJ1-1; D ambiguous. CDR1 and CDR2 from the germline V gene are LNHNV and YYDKDF (reference sequence). With 9 bases removed from V and 4 bases from J, the gap between germline ends came to 15 bases. CDR3 length: 13 amino acids. DNA of the CDR3: TGTGCCACGGCCGTACGGGGAGGCACTGAAGCTTTCTTT. This translates into CATAVRGGTEAFF.

In this sample, this clone turned up once. The junction departs from germline at one end; a sequencing error may be responsible. The rearrangement joins TRBV28 to TRBJ1-1; 8 bases align to TRBD1. CDR3 length: 15 residues. The germline CDR1 and CDR2 sequences are MDHEN and SYDVKM. The CDR3 loop reads CASRLFRQGRREAFF. In DNA form, the CDR3 reads TGTGCCAGCAGATTATTCCGACAGGGGCGAAGAGAAGCTTTCTTT.

In this sample, this clone turned up a few times. The chain recombines TRBV10-3 with TRBJ1-3, with TRBD1 as a possible D gene (5 bases). This CDR3 comprises 15 residues. The V end lost 6 bases, the J end lost 0 bases, and 12 bases lay between the germline ends. Germline lookup yields CDR1 ENHRY and CDR2 SYGVKD. The CDR3, as DNA: TGTGCCATCAGGGGATCTGGGGCCTCTGGAAACACCATATATTTT. Translation gives CAIRGSGASGNTIYF.

The chain combines TRBV7-6 with TRBJ2-5; TRBD2 matches 12 bases. J was trimmed by 2 bases and V by 2 bases; bases with no gene match: 6. Germline V CDR1 and CDR2: SGHVS, FNYEAQ. CDR3 length: 17 residues. The CDR3 sequence is CASSLPSGGAGQETQYF. DNA for the CDR3: TGTGCCAGCAGCTTACCTAGCGGGGGGGCGGGTCAAGAGACCCAGTACTTC. The variable domain in full, with the rest retrieved from reference TRBV7-6 and TRBJ2-5, is GAGVSQSPRYKVTKRGQDVALRCDPISGHVSLYWYRQALGQGPEFLTYFNYEAQQDKSGLPNDRFSAERPEGSISTLTIQRTEQRDSAMYRCASSLPSGGAGQETQYFGPGTRLLVL.

This clone has just a few counts. This rearrangement joins TRBV10-3 to TRBJ1-1, with 9 bases matching TRBD1. Trimming cost V 4 bases and J 2 bases; bases outside gene matches: 5. The germline CDR1 and CDR2 sequences are ENHRY and SYGVKD. The CDR3 has 15 amino acids. CDR3 in amino acids: CAISGGDRDNTEAFF. The DNA for the CDR3 is TGTGCCATCAGTGGGGGGGACAGGGATAACACTGAAGCTTTCTTT.

The chain has TRBV29-1 and TRBJ2-5, with TRBD1 identical over 10 bases. In germline, CDR1 is SQVTM, CDR2 ANQGSEA. CDR3 length: 15 residues. Trimming at V came to 2 bases and at J to 5 bases, leaving 8 bases not matched to a gene. The CDR3 protein is CSVELWTGGGETQYF. The CDR3 DNA is TGCAGCGTTGAACTATGGACAGGGGGAGGTGAGACCCAGTACTTC. The full variable domain, its missing parts supplied by reference TRBV29-1 and TRBJ2-5, is SAVISQKPSRDICQRGTSLTIQCQVDSQVTMMFWYRQQPGQSLTLIATANQGSEATYESGFVIDKFPISRPNLTFSTLTVSNMSPEDSSIYLCSVELWTGGGETQYFGPGTRLLVL.